Below, 15 T cell receptor beta chains from the same sample are listed, as sequenced in a study of radiation and T cells in renal cell carcinoma. Indicated time point: blood 4 weeks post-SBRT, at nephrectomy. Treatment here: 15 Gy SBRT to primary tumor, nephrectomy 4 weeks later. The table came from immunoSEQ multiplex PCR; TCRdb's copy has only in-frame clones and leaves some out. Of just under 150,000 clones listed, 65% to 90% are singletons. The material sequenced was blood, taken from a patient whose treatment included radiotherapy and nephrectomy. These receptors were taken from a woman in her fifties or sixties with renal cell carcinoma.

The rearrangement links TRBV5-1 to TRBJ2-3; D not resolved. The ends were cut back, 4 bases at V and 2 bases at J, with 14 bases in the middle. The CDR3 contains 15 residues. In germline, CDR1 is SGHRS, CDR2 YFSETQ. The CDR3 DNA reads as TGCGCCAGCAGCAAAATGACTGGTAACACAGATACGCAGTATTTT. This gives the protein CASSKMTGNTDTQYF.

This clone was seen only once. Different DNA sequences within this sample yield the same CDR3. This chain uses TRBV14 with TRBJ1-2; no firm D call. Per the germline V gene, CDR1 is SGHDN and CDR2 is FVKESK. Trimming cost V 0 bases and J 5 bases, with 7 bases left between them. The CDR3 has 13 residues. The CDR3 reads CASSQDLGYGYTF. The DNA for the CDR3 is TGTGCCAGCAGCCAAGATCTCGGTTATGGCTACACCTTC.

V gene TRBV4-1 combines with J gene TRBJ2-1, with 10 bases lining up with TRBD2. Per the germline V gene, CDR1 is MGHRA and CDR2 is YSYEKL. The length of the CDR3 is 16 residues. Trimming took 0 bases from V and 5 from J; bases not matched to a gene: 4. CDR3 sequence (DNA): TGCGCCAGCAGCCAAGATATAACTAGCGGGGACAATGAGCAGTTCTTC. It specifies CASSQDITSGDNEQFF.

The V and J genes are TRBV6-1 and TRBJ1-4; D is unclear. The ends were cut back, 7 bases at V and 0 bases at J, with 6 bases in the middle. Germline V lookup: CDR1 MNHNS, CDR2 SASEGT. CDR3 length equals 13 residues. The CDR3 DNA reads as TGTGCCAGCACCCGCACAACTAATGAAAAACTGTTTTTT. It specifies CASTRTTNEKLFF.

This clone has a single count. The chain links TRBV19 to TRBJ2-4, with 10 bases fitting TRBD2. The CDR3 is 15 residues long. Unmatched junction bases numbered 0, after V lost 3 bases and J lost 1 base. Germline V gene sequence: CDR1 LNHDA, CDR2 SQIVND (reference sequence). This CDR3 reads CASSMTSGAKNIQYF. Written as DNA, the CDR3 is TGTGCCAGTAGTATGACTAGCGGGGCCAAAAACATTCAGTACTTC.

V usage is TRBV7-7 and J usage is TRBJ1-1; no definite D call. This CDR3 has 13 amino acids. V shed 6 bases and J shed 5 bases, with 13 bases lying between them. Germline loops: CDR1 SSHAT, CDR2 FNYEAQ (reference sequence). The chain's CDR3 is CASRPLDGTEAFF. CDR3 coding DNA: TGTGCCAGCAGGCCTCTTGACGGGACTGAAGCTTTCTTT.

Only one count was recorded for this clone. The V and J genes are TRBV18 and TRBJ1-1, with D hard to call. The CDR3 length is 11 residues. V was trimmed by 5 bases and J by 11 bases, leaving 12 bases between them. Germline V lookup: CDR1 KGHSH, CDR2 LQKENI. CDR3 sequence reads: CASSLYDQAFF. CDR3 nucleotide sequence: TGTGCCAGCTCATTATATGACCAGGCTTTCTTT.

The chain recombines TRBV19 with TRBJ2-1; 8 positions match TRBD2. CDR1 LNHDA and CDR2 SQIVND come from the germline V gene (reference sequence). This CDR3 contains 15 residues. V lost 6 bases and J lost 5; bases outside the gene matches: 9. The CDR3 nucleotides are TGTGCCAGTAGCTATCTGCGGGAGGAAGACAATGAGCAGTTCTTC. Amino acids: CASSYLREEDNEQFF.

CDR3 in amino acids: CAISESTGMDEQYF. In nucleotides, the CDR3 is TGTGCCATCAGTGAGTCGACAGGGATGGACGAGCAGTACTTC. J is TRBJ2-7 and V is TRBV10-3, with 7 bases aligning to TRBD1. Trimming at V came to 0 bases and at J to 5 bases, leaving 4 bases not matched to a gene. The CDR3 extends over 14 amino acids. Per the germline V gene, CDR1 is ENHRY and CDR2 is SYGVKD.

The chain is built from TRBV4-2 and TRBJ1-3; no clear D. Per the germline V gene, CDR1 is LGHNA and CDR2 is YNFKEQ. V lost 0 bases, J lost 4 bases, and 10 bases lay in between. This CDR3 is 15 amino acids long. The CDR3 DNA reads as TGTGCCAGCAGCCAAGAGTTCGTCGGGGGAAACACCATATATTTT. This gives the protein CASSQEFVGGNTIYF.

This chain joins TRBV28 and TRBJ2-7, with D maybe TRBD1 (6 bases). The CDR3 is 15 amino acids. CDR1 and CDR2 (germline): MDHEN, SYDVKM. V lost 6 bases, J lost 7 bases, and 22 bases lay in between. The CDR3 spells CASSPPVGGIREQYF. The CDR3 nucleotides are TGTGCCAGCAGCCCTCCGGTAGGGGGAATTAGGGAGCAGTACTTC.

The rearrangement links TRBV28 to TRBJ2-7; 7 bases align to TRBD1. V lost 6 bases and J lost 5; bases outside the gene matches: 7. CDR1 is MDHEN and CDR2 is SYDVKM in the germline V gene. The CDR3 contains 13 residues. Here the CDR3 DNA reads TGTGCCAGCAGCCCTGGGACAGCGAACGAGCAGTACTTC. This translates into CASSPGTANEQYF. Supplemented by reference TRBV28 and TRBJ2-7, the full variable domain reads DVKVTQSSRYLVKRTGEKVFLECVQDMDHENMFWYRQDPGLGLRLIYFSYDVKMKEKGDIPEGYSVSREKKERFSLILESASTNQTSMYLCASSPGTANEQYFGPGTRLTVT.

The V call is TRBV27, the J call TRBJ1-2; D gene ambiguous. The germline gives CDR1 MNHEY, CDR2 SMNVEV (reference sequence). The CDR3 is 13 amino acids. Trimming stripped 8 bases from V and 0 bases from J, with 10 bases between. The CDR3 sequence is CASRAKANYGYTF. The CDR3 DNA follows: TGTGCCAGCCGAGCCAAAGCTAACTATGGCTACACCTTC.

The chain employs TRBV6-5 and TRBJ1-2; possibly TRBD1 for D (6 bases). CDR3 length: 13 amino acids. Trimming pared 5 bases from V and 7 bases from J, leaving 14 bases between. Germline V gives CDR1 MNHEY, CDR2 SVGAGI. Here the CDR3 reads CASSRDTPRGYTF. The CDR3 DNA follows: TGTGCCAGCAGTCGGGACACCCCCCGTGGCTACACCTTC.

This clone turned up a few times. The chain uses TRBV7-9 and TRBJ1-5; D is undetermined. The ends were cut back, 1 base at V and 3 bases at J, with 7 bases in the middle. CDR1 and CDR2 (germline): SEHNR, FQNEAQ (reference sequence). The CDR3 runs 14 residues. As DNA, the CDR3 is TGTGCCAGCAGCTTAGGTCCTGACAATCAGCCCCAGCATTTT. Its protein product is CASSLGPDNQPQHF.